A selection of T cell receptor beta chains follows, all from one sample in a study of identifying expanded T cells in peripheral blood. The protocol was immunoSEQ multiplex PCR, while the TCRdb copy is restricted to in-frame clones and leaves out a portion. The sample has tens of thousands of clones, 84% seen once. Sequenced sample: blood. These receptor sequences come from a person between 18 and 69 years old in good health. Both conserved end residues are part of each CDR3. The D gene is left open where the match is weak. The size entry is marked missing in some rows and otherwise reads once, few, many or a size class.

size,J,V,D,DNA,CDR3
NA,TRBJ2-2,TRBV4-3,TRBD1,TGCGCCAGCAGCCGATGGGACAGGGCGGACACCGGGGAGCTGTTTTTT,CASSRWDRADTGELFF
NA,TRBJ2-3,TRBV27,NA,TGTGCCAGCAATGATGTACAACCATACACAGATACGCAGTATTTT,CASNDVQPYTDTQYF
NA,TRBJ2-3,TRBV2,NA,TGTGCCAGCAGGGCTCTGCAGTTTGACACAGATACGCAGTATTTT,CASRALQFDTDTQYF
NA,TRBJ2-7,TRBV27,TRBD2,TGTGCCAGCTCGCGGGAAGGGACTACCTACGAGCAGTACTTC,CASSREGTTYEQYF
few,TRBJ2-5,TRBV7-2,NA,TGTGCCAGCAGCTCCGGGACGGAGGCAGAGACCCAGTACTTC,CASSSGTEAETQYF
NA,TRBJ1-1,TRBV14,NA,TGTGCCAGCAGCCAACTTGGACAGATGAACACTGAAGCTTTCTTT,CASSQLGQMNTEAFF
once,TRBJ2-3,TRBV10-3,TRBD2,TGTGCCATCAGTGAGAAGCGGGATGGCACAGATACGCAGTATTTT,CAISEKRDGTDTQYF
NA,TRBJ1-4,TRBV28,TRBD1,TGTGCCAGCAGTTGGACAGGGAGCCCTAATGAAAAACTGTTTTTT,CASSWTGSPNEKLFF
NA,TRBJ2-7,TRBV5-8,TRBD1,TGTGCCAGCATATGGACAGGGGTGACCTACGAGCAGTACTTC,CASIWTGVTYEQYF
NA,TRBJ2-1,TRBV7-8,NA,TGTGCCAGCAGCCCAGGGGCTAGCGCATCGTCCTACAATGAGCAGTTCTTC,CASSPGASASSYNEQFF
NA,TRBJ2-2,TRBV10-3,NA,TGTGCCATCAGTCCCCTTACTAGGAGGAGTTTAACCGGGGAGCTGTTTTTT,CAISPLTRRSLTGELFF
NA,TRBJ2-5,TRBV7-7,TRBD1,TGTGCTAGCAGCCGCGACAGGGGCCAAGAGACCCAGTACTTC,CASSRDRGQETQYF
NA,TRBJ2-1,TRBV4-3,NA,TGCGCCAGCAGCCAAGATCGTACAGGGTACAATGAGCAGTTCTTC,CASSQDRTGYNEQFF
NA,TRBJ2-7,TRBV29-1,NA,TGCAGCGTTGGCAGAGACCTCTACGAGCAGTACTTC,CSVGRDLYEQYF
NA,TRBJ2-3,TRBV5-4,TRBD1,TGTGCCAGCAGCTTGACAGGGGGGGATACGCAGTATTTT,CASSLTGGDTQYF
once,TRBJ2-1,TRBV27,TRBD2,TGTGCCAGCAGTCCAGGACTAGCGGGAGAAGTAAGCCACAATGAGCAGTTCTTC,CASSPGLAGEVSHNEQFF
NA,TRBJ2-2,TRBV7-9,NA,TGTGCCAGCAGCCCGAGCTATGGTGGGGAGAAGGGTAACACCGGGGAGCTGTTTTTT,CASSPSYGGEKGNTGELFF
NA,TRBJ2-7,TRBV30,NA,TGTGCCTGGAGTGTGACTATCTACGAGCAGTACTTC,CAWSVTIYEQYF
NA,TRBJ2-1,TRBV2,NA,TGTGCCAGCAGTGAGGGGGCCCGGGCTAGCGGTAGGTACAATGAGCAGTTCTTC,CASSEGARASGRYNEQFF
NA,TRBJ2-7,TRBV7-9,TRBD1,TGTGCCAGCAGCCCCATAATTGACAGGGTTGGTCTGAACGAGCAGTACTTC,CASSPIIDRVGLNEQYF